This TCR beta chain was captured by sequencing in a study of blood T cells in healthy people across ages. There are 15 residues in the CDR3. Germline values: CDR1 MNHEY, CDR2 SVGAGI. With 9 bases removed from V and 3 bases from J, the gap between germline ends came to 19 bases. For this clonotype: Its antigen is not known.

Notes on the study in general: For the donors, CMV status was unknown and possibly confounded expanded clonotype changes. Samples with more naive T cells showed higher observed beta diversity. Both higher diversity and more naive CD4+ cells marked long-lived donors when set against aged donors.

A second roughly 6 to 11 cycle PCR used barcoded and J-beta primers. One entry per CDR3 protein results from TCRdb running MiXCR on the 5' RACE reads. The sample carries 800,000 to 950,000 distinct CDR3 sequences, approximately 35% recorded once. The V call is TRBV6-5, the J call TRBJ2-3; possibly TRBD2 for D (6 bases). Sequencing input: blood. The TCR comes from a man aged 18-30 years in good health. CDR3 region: CASTGEAEGTDTQYF. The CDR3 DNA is TGTGCCAGTACTGGGGAGGCGGAGGGGACAGATACGCAGTATTTT.